Below are 29 T cell receptor beta chains sequenced from a single sample in a study of blood T cell repertoires in COVID-19. Assay used: immunoSEQ multiplex PCR; TCRdb lists only in-frame clones, some missing. The sample lists about 270,000 clones, 85% to 90% occurring once. The sample consisted of PBMCs or T cells enriched from blood (not recorded which). Receptors were obtained from a woman in her twenties or thirties with acute COVID-19.

CDR3 bases: TGTGCCAGCAGCCCTCAGGGAGGCGAGCAGTACTTC. It codes for CASSPQGGEQYF. The chain has TRBV3-1 (or the pseudogene TRBV3-2) and TRBJ2-7; the D gene is possibly TRBD2 (6 bases). CDR3 length: 12 residues. Trimming took 4 bases from V and 6 from J, leaving 10 bases between them. CDR1 LGHDT and CDR2 YNNKEL come from the germline V gene (reference sequence).

The V gene is TRBV29-1, the J gene TRBJ1-5, with 8 positions matching TRBD1. This CDR3 contains 14 residues. Germline assignment: CDR1 SQVTM and CDR2 ANQGSEA. V shed 6 bases and J 4 bases; nucleotides not matched to a gene: 8. The chain's CDR3 is CSVRWTGNNQPQHF. In DNA, the CDR3 is TGCAGCGTACGATGGACAGGGAATAATCAGCCCCAGCATTTT.

The chain carries TRBV28 and TRBJ1-1, with D uncertain. V was clipped by 9 bases and J by 8 bases, with 7 bases between them. CDR1 and CDR2 (germline): MDHEN, SYDVKM. CDR3 size: 9 residues. The CDR3 nucleotides are TGTGCCAGTGGGAGGGAAGCTTTCTTT. Residues: CASGREAFF.

V is TRBV19 and J is TRBJ2-7, with 7 bases that match TRBD1. This CDR3 has 14 amino acids. V shed 1 base, J shed 2 bases, and the junction held 2 bases outside the gene matches. Germline lookup yields CDR1 LNHDA and CDR2 SQIVND (reference sequence). The CDR3 DNA reads TGTGCCAGTAGTATAGGAGACAGGGCCTACGAGCAGTACTTC. It codes for CASSIGDRAYEQYF.

This clone was seen more than once but under ten times. The chain is built from TRBV7-9 and TRBJ2-7; TRBD1 aligns across 11 bases. CDR1 and CDR2 (germline): SEHNR, FQNEAQ (reference sequence). CDR3 length: 15 residues. V lost 3 bases, J lost 3 bases, and 4 bases stayed unmatched. The CDR3 loop reads CASSFGTGGDYEQYF. In nucleotides, the CDR3 is TGTGCCAGCAGCTTCGGGACAGGGGGGGACTACGAGCAGTACTTC.

This rearrangement joins TRBV9 to TRBJ2-1; 10 nucleotides match TRBD2. V trimming: 0 bases; J trimming: 1 base; junction bases outside the gene matches: 7. This CDR3 comprises 18 residues. Germline values: CDR1 SGDLS, CDR2 YYNGEE. CDR3 sequence: CASSVEGLAGDSYNEQFF. The CDR3 DNA sequence: TGTGCCAGCAGCGTAGAAGGGCTAGCGGGGGATTCCTACAATGAGCAGTTCTTC.

The chain has TRBV6-5 and TRBJ1-1, with D perhaps matching TRBD1 (6 bases). CDR1 is MNHEY, CDR2 SVGAGI, per germline. CDR3 length: 13 amino acids. V was shortened by 7 bases and J by 0 bases, with 9 bases between the two germline ends. CDR3 in amino acids: CASKGQMNTEAFF. Written as DNA, the CDR3 is TGTGCCAGCAAAGGACAGATGAACACTGAAGCTTTCTTT.

The chain joins TRBV25-1 to TRBJ1-5; weak D call: TRBD1 (5 bases). CDR3 length: 14 residues. Germline V CDR1 and CDR2: MGHDK, SYGVNS. Trimming took off 7 bases at V and 6 bases at J, with 16 bases between the two ends. The CDR3 DNA sequence: TGTGCCAGCATGGGCGCGGGGGGAGGTCAGCCCCAGCATTTT. Its translation: CASMGAGGGQPQHF.

A word on this clone: One junction end does not reproduce the germline sequence, and a read error may be involved. The chain uses TRBV4-3 and TRBJ2-7; TRBD2 is a possible D gene (7 bases). Germline V lookup: CDR1 LGHNA, CDR2 YSLEER. The CDR3 runs 14 residues. This CDR3 reads CASSQVRGEGPPHF. The CDR3 bases are TGCGCCAGCAGCCAAGTTAGGGGGGAGGGCCCTCCCCACTTC.

The J gene is TRBJ2-3, the V gene TRBV28; TRBD2 aligns across 7 bases. Per the germline V gene, CDR1 is MDHEN and CDR2 is SYDVKM. V was clipped by 7 bases and J by 3 bases; unmatched bases: 10. The CDR3 has 15 amino acids. This CDR3 is CASIKPGRATDTQYF. Here the CDR3 DNA reads TGTGCCAGCATTAAGCCGGGGAGGGCAACAGATACGCAGTATTTT. The variable domain in full, completed from reference TRBV28 and TRBJ2-3, reads DVKVTQSSRYLVKRTGEKVFLECVQDMDHENMFWYRQDPGLGLRLIYFSYDVKMKEKGDIPEGYSVSREKKERFSLILESASTNQTSMYLCASIKPGRATDTQYFGPGTRLTVL.

The V gene is TRBV6-5, the J gene TRBJ2-2; D is ambiguous. This CDR3 comprises 12 residues. Germline V gene lookup returns CDR1 MNHEY and CDR2 SVGAGI. With 6 bases removed from V and 4 bases from J, the gap between germline ends came to 6 bases. CDR3 amino acids: CASRLLTGELFF. The DNA of the CDR3 is TGTGCCAGCAGACTACTCACCGGGGAGCTGTTTTTT.

V and J are TRBV27 and TRBJ1-3, with unresolved D. The CDR3 sequence is 16 residues long. The germline CDR1 and CDR2 sequences are MNHEY and SMNVEV (reference sequence). V dropped 1 base and J dropped 0 bases, with 10 bases sitting between them. DNA for the CDR3: TGTGCCAGCAGTTTATTTGGAGATTCCTCTGGAAACACCATATATTTT. Translating gives CASSLFGDSSGNTIYF.

The rearrangement links TRBV28 to TRBJ1-4, with a weak D call TRBD1 (6 bases). The CDR3 runs to 18 residues. Trimming took off 5 bases at V and 0 bases at J, with 19 bases between the two ends. CDR1 is MDHEN, CDR2 SYDVKM, per germline. The CDR3 loop reads CASSPRGARGATNEKLFF. The CDR3 DNA reads as TGTGCCAGCAGTCCCAGGGGCGCAAGAGGTGCAACTAATGAAAAACTGTTTTTT. The full variable domain, completed using reference TRBV28 and TRBJ1-4, is DVKVTQSSRYLVKRTGEKVFLECVQDMDHENMFWYRQDPGLGLRLIYFSYDVKMKEKGDIPEGYSVSREKKERFSLILESASTNQTSMYLCASSPRGARGATNEKLFFGSGTQLSVL.

J is TRBJ2-5 and V is TRBV13; D is uncertain. The CDR3 loop spans 16 amino acids. V gave up 2 bases and J gave up 0 bases, with 13 bases separating them. CDR1 is PRHDT and CDR2 is FYEKMQ in the germline V gene (reference sequence). The CDR3 region is CASSLWAADHQETQYF. In nucleotides, the CDR3 is TGTGCCAGCAGCTTATGGGCAGCCGACCACCAAGAGACCCAGTACTTC.

The V and J genes are TRBV7-6 and TRBJ2-2, with D tentatively TRBD2 (5 bases). The V end was cut by 7 bases, the J end by 2 bases, with 17 bases between. The V gene's germline CDR1 is SGHVS and CDR2 FNYEAQ. The CDR3 is made up of 16 amino acids. The CDR3 DNA reads as TGTGCCAGCACCCGAGGAGGCGAGGGAAACACCGGGGAGCTGTTTTTT. Amino acids: CASTRGGEGNTGELFF.

V usage is TRBV2 and J usage is TRBJ1-6; 9 bases map to TRBD1. In germline, CDR1 is SNHLY, CDR2 FYNNEI. V dropped 6 bases and J dropped 8; count of bases not matched to a gene: 8. The CDR3 sequence is 15 residues long. The DNA for the CDR3 is TGTGCCAGCAGAGCCCCAACAGGGGGCGATTCACCCCTCCACTTT. It yields the protein CASRAPTGGDSPLHF.

Written as DNA, the CDR3 is TGTGCCAGCAGCCCAGGGACAGTGCCTGTTCTGTGGCAGTACTTC. Translation gives CASSPGTVPVLWQYF. V usage is TRBV3-1 (or the pseudogene TRBV3-2) and J usage is TRBJ2-7, with 7 nucleotides matching TRBD1. Losses at the gene ends were 4 bases for V and 9 bases for J; bases not matched to a gene: 15. The germline V gene has CDR1 LGHDT and CDR2 YNNKEL (reference sequence). This CDR3 is built from 15 residues.

This chain uses TRBV11-2 with TRBJ2-3; D perhaps matches TRBD2 (5 bases). V was clipped by 5 bases and J by 0 bases, with 15 bases between them. Germline V lookup: CDR1 SGHAT, CDR2 FQNNGV. This CDR3 region has 16 residues. CDR3 amino acids: CASSPMPSGSTDTQYF. In DNA, the CDR3 is TGTGCCAGCAGCCCCATGCCCAGCGGTAGCACAGATACGCAGTATTTT.

The chain employs TRBV19 and TRBJ1-2; the D gene is possibly TRBD1 (6 bases). Trimming shortened V by 3 bases and J by 8 bases, and 16 bases separated the two germline ends. The CDR3 contains 14 residues. Germline values: CDR1 LNHDA, CDR2 SQIVND (reference sequence). The CDR3 here is CASSIITGTGGYTF. The DNA of the CDR3 is TGTGCCAGTAGTATCATTACAGGGACCGGGGGCTACACCTTC.

The rearrangement links TRBV19 to TRBJ1-5; TRBD1 aligns across 9 bases. The CDR3 loop spans 15 amino acids. Looked up from germline, CDR1 is LNHDA and CDR2 is SQIVND (reference sequence). The junction had 7 bases not matched to a gene; V was cut back by 4 bases and J by 6 bases. CDR3 sequence (DNA): TGTGCCAGTAGTACCTCAGACAGGGGGAGTCAGCCCCAGCATTTT. Translating it yields CASSTSDRGSQPQHF.

The chain uses TRBV9 and TRBJ2-1, with D maybe TRBD1 (7 bases). This CDR3 is built from 14 residues. Germline V CDR1 and CDR2: SGDLS, YYNGEE. Trimming cost V 2 bases and J 7 bases, with 13 bases left between them. CDR3 DNA: TGTGCCAGCAGCGTCGGTTCAGGGGGGAATGAGCAGTTCTTC. It yields the protein CASSVGSGGNEQFF. The variable domain in full, completed from reference TRBV9 and TRBJ2-1, reads DSGVTQTPKHLITATGQRVTLRCSPRSGDLSVYWYQQSLDQGLQFLIQYYNGEERAKGNILERFSAQQFPDLHSELNLSSLELGDSALYFCASSVGSGGNEQFFGPGTRLTVL.

The J gene is TRBJ2-2, the V gene TRBV9; D is unresolved. The ends were cut back, 0 bases at V and 4 bases at J, with 7 bases in the middle. Germline V gene data show CDR1 as SGDLS and CDR2 as YYNGEE. The CDR3 is made up of 14 amino acids. The DNA for the CDR3 is TGTGCCAGCAGCGTAGGAGGCCCCACCGGGGAGCTGTTTTTT. Protein product: CASSVGGPTGELFF.

This clone was recorded once. The chain recombines TRBV7-3 with TRBJ2-1; 8 bases map to TRBD2. Germline V gives CDR1 SGHTA, CDR2 FQGTGA. The CDR3 sequence is 15 residues long. V shed 5 bases, J shed 10 bases, and the junction held 13 bases outside the gene matches. CDR3 DNA: TGTGCCAGCAGCCCCTCCCCAGCGGGAGCCTGGGAGCAGTTCTTC. Translated, it gives CASSPSPAGAWEQFF.

The V and J genes are TRBV6-5 and TRBJ1-1, with 8 nucleotides matching TRBD1. V trimming: 5 bases; J trimming: 1 base; junction bases outside the gene matches: 6. Germline CDR1 and CDR2: MNHEY and SVGAGI. The CDR3 loop spans 15 amino acids. As DNA, the CDR3 is TGTGCCAGCAGTCCCCGGACAGGGCCGAACACTGAAGCTTTCTTT. Residues: CASSPRTGPNTEAFF.

V usage is TRBV29-1 and J usage is TRBJ1-2; no definite D call. The CDR3 is made up of 11 amino acids. Looked up from germline, CDR1 is SQVTM and CDR2 is ANQGSEA. The ends were cut back, 4 bases at V and 5 bases at J, with 8 bases in the middle. CDR3 nucleotide sequence: TGCAGCGTTGGAAAGGAGTATGGCTACACCTTC. Translated, it gives CSVGKEYGYTF.

The chain is built from TRBV28 and TRBJ2-1; 9 bases match TRBD1. V was clipped by 2 bases and J by 8 bases; unmatched bases: 7. CDR3 length: 15 residues. Germline loops: CDR1 MDHEN, CDR2 SYDVKM. CDR3: CASSLPVQGADEQFF. The CDR3 DNA reads as TGTGCCAGCAGTTTACCTGTACAGGGGGCAGATGAGCAGTTCTTC.

A few counts support this clone. CDR3 residues: CASRGNTGLYEQYF. CDR3 coding DNA: TGTGCCAGCAGAGGGAATACAGGGCTCTACGAGCAGTACTTC. The chain employs TRBV6-5 and TRBJ2-7; possibly TRBD1 for D (6 bases). Trimming removed 6 bases at V and 3 bases at J, with 15 bases between. The CDR3 is 14 residues long. CDR1 is MNHEY, CDR2 SVGAGI, per germline.

This clone was picked up a small number of times. The chain has TRBV5-4 and TRBJ2-7; the D is unclear. Germline CDR1 SGHNT, CDR2 YYREEE (reference sequence). Trimming removed 4 bases at V and 2 bases at J, with 4 bases between. CDR3 length: 11 amino acids. The CDR3 region has the DNA TGTGCCAGCAGCCTTGCCTACGAGCAGTACTTC. It is translated as CASSLAYEQYF. Based on the CDR3 plus reference TRBV5-4 and TRBJ2-7, the full variable domain is ETGVTQSPTHLIKTRGQQVTLRCSSQSGHNTVSWYQQALGQGPQFIFQYYREEENGRGNFPPRFSGLQFPNYSSELNVNALELDDSALYLCASSLAYEQYFGPGTRLTVT.

The chain recombines TRBV5-1 with TRBJ2-5; 8 bases fit TRBD2. Per germline, CDR1 SGHRS and CDR2 YFSETQ. The CDR3 covers 15 residues. The V segment lost 7 bases and the J segment 2 bases; nucleotides outside the gene matches: 10. As DNA, the CDR3 is TGCGCCAGCCTCCGGGCTAGCGGGCCGCAAGAGACCCAGTACTTC. It yields the protein CASLRASGPQETQYF. The whole variable domain, remainder taken from reference TRBV5-1 and TRBJ2-5, is KAGVTQTPRYLIKTRGQQVTLSCSPISGHRSVSWYQQTPGQGLQFLFEYFSETQRNKGNFPGRFSGRQFSNSRSEMNVSTLELGDSALYLCASLRASGPQETQYFGPGTRLLVL.